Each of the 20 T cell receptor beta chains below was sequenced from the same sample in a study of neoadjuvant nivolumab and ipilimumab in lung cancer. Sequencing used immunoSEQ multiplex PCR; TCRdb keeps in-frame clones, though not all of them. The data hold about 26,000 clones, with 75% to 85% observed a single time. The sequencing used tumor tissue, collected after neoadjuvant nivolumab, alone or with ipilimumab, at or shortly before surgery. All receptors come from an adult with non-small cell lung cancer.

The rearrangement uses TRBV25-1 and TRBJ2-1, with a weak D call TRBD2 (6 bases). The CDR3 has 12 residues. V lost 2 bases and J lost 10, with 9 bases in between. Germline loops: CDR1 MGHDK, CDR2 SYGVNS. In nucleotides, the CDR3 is TGTGCCAGCAGTGAAATCGGGGGAGAGCAGTTCTTC. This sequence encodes CASSEIGGEQFF.

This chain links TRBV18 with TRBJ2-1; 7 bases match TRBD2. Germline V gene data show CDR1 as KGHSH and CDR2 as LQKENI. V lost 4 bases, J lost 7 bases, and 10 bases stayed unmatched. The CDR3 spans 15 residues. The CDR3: CASSRESGIWNEQFF. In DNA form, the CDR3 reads TGTGCCAGCTCACGTGAGAGCGGGATTTGGAATGAGCAGTTCTTC.

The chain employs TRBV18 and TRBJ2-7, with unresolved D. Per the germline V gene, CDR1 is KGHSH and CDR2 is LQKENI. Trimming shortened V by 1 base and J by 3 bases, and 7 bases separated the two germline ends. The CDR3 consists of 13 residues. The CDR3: CASSPQADYEQYF. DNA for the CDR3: TGTGCCAGCTCACCACAGGCAGACTACGAGCAGTACTTC.

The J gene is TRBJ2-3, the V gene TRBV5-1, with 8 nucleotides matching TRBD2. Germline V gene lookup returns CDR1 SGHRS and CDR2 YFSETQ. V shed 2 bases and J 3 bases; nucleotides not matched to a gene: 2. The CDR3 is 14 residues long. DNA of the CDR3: TGCGCCAGCAGCTTACGGGAGGGGACAGATACGCAGTATTTT. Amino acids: CASSLREGTDTQYF.

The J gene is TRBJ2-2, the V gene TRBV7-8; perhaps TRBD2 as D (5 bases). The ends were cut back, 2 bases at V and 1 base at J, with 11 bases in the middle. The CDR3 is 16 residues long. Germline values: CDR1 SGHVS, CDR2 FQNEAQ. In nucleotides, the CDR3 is TGTGCCAGCAGCTTACAGTTAGCGAGGAACACCGGGGAGCTGTTTTTT. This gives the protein CASSLQLARNTGELFF.

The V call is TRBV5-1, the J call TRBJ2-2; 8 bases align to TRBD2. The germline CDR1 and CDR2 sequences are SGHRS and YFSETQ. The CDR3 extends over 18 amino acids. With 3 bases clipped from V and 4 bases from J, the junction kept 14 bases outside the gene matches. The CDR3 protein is CASSSSSSGSSGTGELFF. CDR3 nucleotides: TGCGCCAGCAGCTCGTCGTCCAGCGGGAGTTCAGGCACCGGGGAGCTGTTTTTT.

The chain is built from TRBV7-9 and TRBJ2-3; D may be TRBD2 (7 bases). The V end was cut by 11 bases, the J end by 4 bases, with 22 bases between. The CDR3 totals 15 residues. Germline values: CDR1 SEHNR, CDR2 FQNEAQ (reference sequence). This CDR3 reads CAGGGGAWGADTQYF. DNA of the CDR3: TGTGCCGGAGGGGGAGGGGCCTGGGGAGCAGATACGCAGTATTTT.

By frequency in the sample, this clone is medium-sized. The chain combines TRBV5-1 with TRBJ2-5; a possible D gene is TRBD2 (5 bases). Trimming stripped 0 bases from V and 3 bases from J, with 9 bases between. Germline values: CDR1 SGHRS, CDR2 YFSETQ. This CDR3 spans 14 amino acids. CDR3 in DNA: TGCGCCAGCAGCTTGGCTACGGAGGAAGAGACCCAGTACTTC. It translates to CASSLATEEETQYF.

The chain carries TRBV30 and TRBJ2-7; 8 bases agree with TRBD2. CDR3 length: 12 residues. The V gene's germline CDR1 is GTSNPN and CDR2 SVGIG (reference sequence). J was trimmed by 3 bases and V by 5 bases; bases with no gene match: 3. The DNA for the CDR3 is TGTGCCTGGTCACTAGCGGACTACGAGCAGTACTTC. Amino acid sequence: CAWSLADYEQYF.

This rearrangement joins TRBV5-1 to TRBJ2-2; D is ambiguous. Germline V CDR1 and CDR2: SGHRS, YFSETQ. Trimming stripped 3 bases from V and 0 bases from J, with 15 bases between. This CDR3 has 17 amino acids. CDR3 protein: CASSSLGSFANTGELFF. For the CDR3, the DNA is TGCGCCAGCAGCTCATTAGGGTCATTCGCGAACACCGGGGAGCTGTTTTTT. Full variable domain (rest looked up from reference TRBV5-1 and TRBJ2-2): KAGVTQTPRYLIKTRGQQVTLSCSPISGHRSVSWYQQTPGQGLQFLFEYFSETQRNKGNFPGRFSGRQFSNSRSEMNVSTLELGDSALYLCASSSLGSFANTGELFFGEGSRLTVL.

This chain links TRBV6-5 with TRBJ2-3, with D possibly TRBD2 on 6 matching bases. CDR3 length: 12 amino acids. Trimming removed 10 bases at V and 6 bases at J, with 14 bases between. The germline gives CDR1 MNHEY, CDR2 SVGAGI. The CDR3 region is CATTPGGDTQYF. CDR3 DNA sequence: TGTGCCACGACACCTGGGGGGGATACGCAGTATTTT.

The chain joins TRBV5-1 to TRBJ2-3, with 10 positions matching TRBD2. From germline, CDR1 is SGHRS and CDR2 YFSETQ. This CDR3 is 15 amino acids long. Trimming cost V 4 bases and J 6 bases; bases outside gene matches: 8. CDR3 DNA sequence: TGCGCCAGCAGCATAATTCCTAGCGGGAGTGATACGCAGTATTTT. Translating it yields CASSIIPSGSDTQYF.

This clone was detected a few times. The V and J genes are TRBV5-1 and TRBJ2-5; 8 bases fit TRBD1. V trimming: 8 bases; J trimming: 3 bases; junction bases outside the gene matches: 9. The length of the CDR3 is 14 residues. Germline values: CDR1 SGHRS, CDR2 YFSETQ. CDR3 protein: CASTTGGGEETQYF. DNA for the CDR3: TGCGCCAGTACTACAGGGGGTGGAGAAGAGACCCAGTACTTC.

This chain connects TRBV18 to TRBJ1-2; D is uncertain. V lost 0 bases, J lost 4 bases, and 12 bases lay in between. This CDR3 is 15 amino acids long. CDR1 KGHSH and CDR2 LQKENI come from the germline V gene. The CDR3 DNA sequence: TGTGCCAGCTCACCACCAGTCAACCGTCTCTATGGCTACACCTTC. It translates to CASSPPVNRLYGYTF.

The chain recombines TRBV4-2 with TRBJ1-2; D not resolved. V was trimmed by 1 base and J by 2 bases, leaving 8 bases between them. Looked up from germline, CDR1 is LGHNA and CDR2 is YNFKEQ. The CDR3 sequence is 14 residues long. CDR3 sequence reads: CASSQGSRNYGYTF. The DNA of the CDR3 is TGTGCCAGCAGCCAAGGGAGTCGCAACTATGGCTACACCTTC.

CDR3 DNA: TGTGCCAGCAGCTTGACTAAAAACATTCAGTACTTC. Protein: CASSLTKNIQYF. The chain joins TRBV11-1 to TRBJ2-4; D gene unclear. The CDR3 covers 12 residues. The ends were cut back, 3 bases at V and 4 bases at J, with 4 bases in the middle. Per germline, CDR1 SGHAT and CDR2 FQDESV (reference sequence).

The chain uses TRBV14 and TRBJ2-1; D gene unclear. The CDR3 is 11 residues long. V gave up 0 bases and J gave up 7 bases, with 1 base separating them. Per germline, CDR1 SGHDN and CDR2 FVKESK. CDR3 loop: CASSQDNEQFF. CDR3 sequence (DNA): TGTGCCAGCAGCCAAGATAATGAGCAGTTCTTC. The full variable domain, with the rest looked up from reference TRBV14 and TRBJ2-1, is EAGVTQFPSHSVIEKGQTVTLRCDPISGHDNLYWYRRVMGKEIKFLLHFVKESKQDESGMPNNRFLAERTGGTYSTLKVQPAELEDSGVYFCASSQDNEQFFGPGTRLTVL.

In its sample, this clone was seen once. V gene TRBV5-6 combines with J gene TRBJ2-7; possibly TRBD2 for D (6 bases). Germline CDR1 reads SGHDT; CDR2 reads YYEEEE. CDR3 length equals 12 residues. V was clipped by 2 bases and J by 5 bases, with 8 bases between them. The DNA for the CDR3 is TGTGCCAGCAGCTTCGGGGGAGACGAGCAGTACTTC. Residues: CASSFGGDEQYF.

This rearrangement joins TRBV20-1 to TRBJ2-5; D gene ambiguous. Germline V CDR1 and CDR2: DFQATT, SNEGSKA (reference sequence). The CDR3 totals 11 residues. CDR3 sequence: CSGQEKETQYF. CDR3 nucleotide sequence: TGCAGCGGGCAGGAGAAGGAGACCCAGTACTTC.

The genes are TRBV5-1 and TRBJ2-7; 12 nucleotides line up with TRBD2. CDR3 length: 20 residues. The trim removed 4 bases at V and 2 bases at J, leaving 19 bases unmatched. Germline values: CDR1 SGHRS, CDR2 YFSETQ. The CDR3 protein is CASSLYTTSGGQGRTYEQYF. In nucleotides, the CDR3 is TGCGCCAGCAGCCTATACACGACTAGCGGGGGACAAGGCCGTACCTACGAGCAGTACTTC. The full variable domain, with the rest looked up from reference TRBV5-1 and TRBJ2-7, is KAGVTQTPRYLIKTRGQQVTLSCSPISGHRSVSWYQQTPGQGLQFLFEYFSETQRNKGNFPGRFSGRQFSNSRSEMNVSTLELGDSALYLCASSLYTTSGGQGRTYEQYFGPGTRLTVT.